This T cell receptor (beta chain) was sequenced for a study of T cells in Graves' hyperthyroidism and ophthalmopathy. Study results and limitations: Ophthalmopathy, which appeared later, was predicted by the model a median approximately 6 months before onset.

This clonotype was observed at least ten times. What it recognizes is unknown. It was considered stable Graves' hyperthyroidism when ophthalmopathy did not progress within 18 months. What was amplified from RNA transcripts were TCR beta CDR3 regions. The TCR CDR3 was amplified in a first-round RT-PCR using the HTBI primer set. MiXCR, run by TCRdb on the multiplex PCR reads, gives a single entry per CDR3 protein. The profile shows 500,000 to 550,000 distinct CDR3 sequences, about a fifth of them singletons. Germline V gene data show CDR1 as MNHEY and CDR2 as SMNVEV (reference sequence). V gave up 3 bases and J gave up 7 bases, with 12 bases separating them. The CDR3 sequence is 14 residues long.

This chain joins TRBV27 and TRBJ2-2; D unresolved. The sequence derives from a young man with Graves' hyperthyroidism. The sample was blood. The CDR3 reads CASSLRPGFGELFF. The CDR3 DNA sequence: TGTGCCAGCAGTTTGAGGCCGGGTTTCGGGGAGCTGTTTTTT.